The 30 T cell receptor beta chains reported below all come from one sample, sequenced in a study of cytomegalovirus exposure and HLA in healthy donors. The PCR had 60 Vbeta and 13 Jbeta primers. Here immunoSEQ multiplex PCR was the method, and the copy in TCRdb shows in-frame clones only, minus some. This sample has about 200,000 clones, with around 86% found just once. The sample taken for sequencing was PBMCs. The receptors were sampled from a woman aged 40 to 55 in good health and CMV-seronegative.

This clone showed up just a few times. The chain has TRBV30 and TRBJ2-5; 15 bases agree with TRBD2. Germline loops: CDR1 GTSNPN, CDR2 SVGIG (reference sequence). The CDR3 spans 15 residues. Losses at the gene ends were 0 bases for V and 4 bases for J; bases not matched to a gene: 0. This CDR3 is CAWSVGLAGGETQYF. The CDR3 DNA reads as TGTGCCTGGAGTGTGGGACTAGCGGGAGGAGAGACCCAGTACTTC.

This clone was recorded a few times. The gene calls are TRBV6-5 and TRBJ1-4, with D possibly TRBD1 on 5 matching bases. Trimming cost V 5 bases and J 8 bases, with 12 bases left between them. The V gene's germline CDR1 is MNHEY and CDR2 SVGAGI. CDR3 length: 13 amino acids. CDR3 amino acids: CASSPQGGEKLFF. CDR3 DNA sequence: TGTGCCAGCAGTCCTCAGGGAGGCGAAAAACTGTTTTTT.

The rearrangement links TRBV5-1 to TRBJ2-5, with D unresolved. Germline lookup yields CDR1 SGHRS and CDR2 YFSETQ. V was clipped by 2 bases and J by 2 bases, with 10 bases between them. The CDR3 has 14 residues. The CDR3 loop reads CASSFGGRQETQYF. The CDR3 bases are TGCGCCAGCAGCTTTGGTGGCAGACAAGAGACCCAGTACTTC.

The chain employs TRBV5-1 and TRBJ2-5; the match to TRBD2 covers 8 bases. This CDR3 is 15 amino acids long. Germline CDR1 SGHRS, CDR2 YFSETQ. The ends lost 3 bases at V and 1 base at J; junction bases unmatched: 5. Written as DNA, the CDR3 is TGCGCCAGCAGCTCAGCGGGAGTCTCCCAAGAGACCCAGTACTTC. It codes for CASSSAGVSQETQYF.

V is TRBV6-1 and J is TRBJ2-1; tentative D call: TRBD2 (5 bases). This CDR3 region has 14 residues. Germline assignment: CDR1 MNHNS and CDR2 SASEGT. V lost 3 bases to trimming and J lost 4 bases, with 10 bases between them. The CDR3 DNA reads as TGTGCCAGCAGTGAGCCTAGCAGGTACAATGAGCAGTTCTTC. As protein: CASSEPSRYNEQFF.

J is TRBJ1-4 and V is TRBV28; D is perhaps TRBD1 (5 bases). The CDR3 length is 13 residues. V was pared by 8 bases and J by 7 bases, with 14 bases between. Germline assignment: CDR1 MDHEN and CDR2 SYDVKM. CDR3 protein: CASCRVRGEKLFF. The CDR3 DNA reads as TGTGCCAGCTGTAGGGTAAGGGGTGAAAAACTGTTTTTT.

The DNA of the CDR3 is TGTGCCAGCAGCTCCCGACAAGACGAGCAGTACTTC. Translating gives CASSSRQDEQYF. The chain is built from TRBV7-6 and TRBJ2-7; D call uncertain. The CDR3 has 12 amino acids. The germline V gene has CDR1 SGHVS and CDR2 FNYEAQ. V lost 4 bases and J 5 bases, leaving 9 bases between the germline ends.

The chain links TRBV18 to TRBJ1-3, with 7 bases aligning to TRBD1. Germline CDR1 is KGHSH and CDR2 is LQKENI. The CDR3 is 19 amino acids. Losses at the gene ends were 1 base for V and 0 bases for J; bases not matched to a gene: 12. The CDR3 region is CASSPRQGGSFSSGNTIYF. As DNA, the CDR3 is TGTGCCAGCTCACCACGACAGGGAGGATCCTTTAGCTCTGGAAACACCATATATTTT.

In this sample, this clone turned up a few times. The genes are TRBV29-1 and TRBJ1-2; TRBD1 aligns across 9 bases. With 7 bases clipped from V and 2 bases from J, the junction kept 5 bases outside the gene matches. The CDR3 has 13 amino acids. The germline CDR1 and CDR2 sequences are SQVTM and ANQGSEA. This CDR3 reads CSAGDRANYGYTF. CDR3 sequence (DNA): TGCAGCGCCGGGGACAGGGCAAACTATGGCTACACCTTC.

This clone was seen a few times. Distinct nucleotide sequences in the sample also encode this CDR3. The chain joins TRBV28 to TRBJ2-7, with a possible D match to TRBD2 (5 bases). This CDR3 has 11 amino acids. CDR1 is MDHEN, CDR2 SYDVKM, per germline. Trimming left V 4 bases short and J 6 bases short, with 7 bases between. The CDR3 reads CASSSSREQYF. The DNA for the CDR3 is TGTGCCAGCAGTTCTAGCCGCGAGCAGTACTTC.

The chain combines TRBV13 with TRBJ1-1; 8 nucleotides match TRBD1. CDR1 is PRHDT, CDR2 FYEKMQ, per germline (reference sequence). CDR3 length: 17 residues. J lost 3 bases, V lost 5 bases, and 14 bases had no gene match. The CDR3 region has the DNA TGTGCCAGCAGCCCTCGACAGGGGAGGAGGCTCCACACTGAAGCTTTCTTT. It translates to CASSPRQGRRLHTEAFF.

Here the CDR3 reads CAISEYEKFEAFF. CDR3 bases: TGTGCCATCAGTGAGTATGAGAAGTTTGAAGCTTTCTTT. The V call is TRBV10-3, the J call TRBJ1-1; the D is unclear. Trimming removed 1 base at V and 7 bases at J, with 10 bases between. CDR3 length: 13 amino acids. CDR1 ENHRY and CDR2 SYGVKD come from the germline V gene.

In its sample, this clone was seen a few times. The rearrangement links TRBV5-6 to TRBJ1-2, with D possibly TRBD1 on 6 matching bases. The CDR3 has 15 amino acids. CDR1 SGHDT and CDR2 YYEEEE come from the germline V gene. The V end was cut by 3 bases, the J end by 5 bases, with 17 bases between. Written as DNA, the CDR3 is TGTGCCAGCAGCTGGATCGGGACAATTGATTATGGCTACACCTTC. Amino acids: CASSWIGTIDYGYTF.

The chain employs TRBV5-4 and TRBJ2-5; possibly TRBD2 for D (5 bases). The last part of the DNA fits TRBJ2-7 better; the J call may be wrong. Per germline, CDR1 SGHNT and CDR2 YYREEE (reference sequence). CDR3 length: 15 residues. CDR3 region: CASSPGLGSPYEQYF. For the CDR3, the DNA is TGTGCCAGCAGCCCGGGGTTGGGGTCGCCCTACGAGCAGTACTTC.

This chain uses TRBV7-2 with TRBJ1-5; 8 nucleotides align to TRBD1. In germline, CDR1 is SGHTA, CDR2 FQGNSA. After removal of 5 bases from V and 6 bases from J, the junction contained 6 bases not matched to a gene. There are 14 residues in the CDR3. The CDR3 protein is CASSPLGQAQPQHF. DNA of the CDR3: TGTGCCAGCAGCCCCCTGGGACAGGCTCAGCCCCAGCATTTT.

This clone was seen more than once but under ten times. This chain joins TRBV7-9 and TRBJ2-2; D remains unclear. The ends were cut back, 5 bases at V and 6 bases at J, with 10 bases in the middle. The germline V gene encodes CDR1 SEHNR and CDR2 FQNEAQ (reference sequence). The CDR3 extends over 13 amino acids. This chain's CDR3 is CASSLGQAGELFF. The CDR3 coding sequence is TGTGCCAGCAGCCTCGGTCAGGCCGGGGAGCTGTTTTTT.

The chain links TRBV7-9 to TRBJ1-1, with a weak D call TRBD1 (5 bases). The germline gives CDR1 SEHNR, CDR2 FQNEAQ (reference sequence). Trimming stripped 2 bases from V and 2 bases from J, with 6 bases between. There are 13 residues in the CDR3. CDR3 in amino acids: CASSLQGNTEAFF. The DNA for the CDR3 is TGTGCCAGCAGCTTACAGGGAAACACTGAAGCTTTCTTT. Supplemented by reference TRBV7-9 and TRBJ1-1, the full variable domain reads DTGVSQNPRHKITKRGQNVTFRCDPISEHNRLYWYRQTLGQGPEFLTYFQNEAQLEKSRLLSDRFSAERPKGSFSTLEIQRTEQGDSAMYLCASSLQGNTEAFFGQGTRLTVV.

The chain combines TRBV4-1 with TRBJ1-4; 8 bases map to TRBD1. Germline CDR1 reads MGHRA; CDR2 reads YSYEKL. The CDR3 has 17 amino acids. Trimming took 0 bases from V and 5 from J; bases not matched to a gene: 8. CDR3 sequence: CASSQDWAGTGNEKLFF. Here the CDR3 DNA reads TGCGCCAGCAGCCAAGATTGGGCCGGGACAGGAAATGAAAAACTGTTTTTT.

The chain carries TRBV19 and TRBJ1-1, with D hard to call. The CDR3 has 16 residues. Trimming removed 7 bases from V and 6 bases from J, with 24 bases in between. The V gene's germline CDR1 is LNHDA and CDR2 SQIVND (reference sequence). This chain's CDR3 is CASKLATRARKAEAFF. Here the CDR3 DNA reads TGTGCCAGTAAGTTGGCGACGAGGGCCAGGAAGGCTGAAGCTTTCTTT.

V and J are TRBV5-1 and TRBJ1-2, with 9 positions matching TRBD1. This CDR3 has 14 residues. Germline CDR1 is SGHRS and CDR2 is YFSETQ. Trimming cost V 2 bases and J 6 bases; bases outside gene matches: 5. The CDR3: CASSFRTGADGYTF. The CDR3 DNA reads as TGCGCCAGCAGCTTTCGGACAGGGGCTGATGGCTACACCTTC.

This chain connects TRBV27 to TRBJ2-5; 9 bases fit TRBD1. This CDR3 contains 16 residues. Losses at the gene ends were 5 bases for V and 5 bases for J; bases not matched to a gene: 12. From germline, CDR1 is MNHEY and CDR2 SMNVEV (reference sequence). The CDR3 sequence: CASSPSRTGGVETQYF. In DNA, the CDR3 is TGTGCCAGCAGTCCCTCCCGTACAGGGGGCGTGGAGACCCAGTACTTC.

The rearrangement links TRBV27 to TRBJ1-2, with TRBD1 matching over 12 bases. CDR1 and CDR2 from the germline V gene are MNHEY and SMNVEV (reference sequence). J gave up 8 bases and V 8 bases, and 12 bases lay outside the gene matches. There are 15 residues in the CDR3. CDR3 coding DNA: TGTGCCAGCTGTCCACTGGGACAGGGGGCGGAGGGCTACACCTTC. Amino acids: CASCPLGQGAEGYTF.

This clone occurred once. This chain links TRBV19 with TRBJ1-5; D gene ambiguous. The V gene lost 10 bases and the J gene lost 3 bases, with 19 bases spanning the gap. The CDR3 spans 15 residues. Germline V gives CDR1 LNHDA, CDR2 SQIVND (reference sequence). The CDR3 loop reads CATRSEVSLNQPQHF. The DNA for the CDR3 is TGTGCCACCCGATCCGAGGTTTCCCTCAATCAGCCCCAGCATTTT.

J is TRBJ1-2 and V is TRBV7-2; a weak D match, TRBD1 (5 bases). Looked up from germline, CDR1 is SGHTA and CDR2 is FQGNSA. Deletions cut 0 bases from V and 0 bases from J, with 8 bases between. The CDR3 loop spans 15 amino acids. CDR3 region: CASSLARAANYGYTF. CDR3 coding DNA: TGTGCCAGCAGCTTAGCCAGGGCGGCTAACTATGGCTACACCTTC.

The chain couples TRBV19 to TRBJ1-1, with TRBD1 as a possible D gene (5 bases). The CDR3 runs to 14 residues. In germline, CDR1 is LNHDA, CDR2 SQIVND (reference sequence). V was shortened by 2 bases and J by 6 bases, with 13 bases between the two germline ends. The CDR3 coding sequence is TGTGCCAGTAGTATACAGGGTAAATTCGCTGAAGCTTTCTTT. It yields the protein CASSIQGKFAEAFF.

To note about this clone: One junction end disagrees with the germline gene, perhaps due to a read error. The sample holds other DNA sequences that translate to the same CDR3. The chain joins TRBV7-9 to TRBJ2-7; tentatively, D is TRBD2 (5 bases). Germline assignment: CDR1 SEHNR and CDR2 FQNEAQ (reference sequence). The length of the CDR3 is 14 residues. The DNA for the CDR3 is TGTGCCAGCAGCTACCCCGGGGTGGGTAGCGAGCAATACTTC. Translating it yields CASSYPGVGSEQYF.

This rearrangement joins TRBV11-2 to TRBJ2-5; the D gene is possibly TRBD2 (5 bases). Near its end, the DNA agrees better with TRBJ2-7, so the J call may be wrong. Germline loops: CDR1 SGHAT, CDR2 FQNNGV. This CDR3 contains 15 residues. CDR3: CASSTRTGMAYEQYF. The CDR3 DNA reads TGTGCCAGCAGCACCCGGACCGGGATGGCCTACGAGCAGTACTTC.

The chain couples TRBV28 to TRBJ1-3; D is perhaps TRBD1 (6 bases). The CDR3 is 14 residues long. V gave up 7 bases and J gave up 0 bases, with 10 bases separating them. CDR1 and CDR2 from the germline V gene are MDHEN and SYDVKM. Here the CDR3 reads CASKVDSSGNTIYF. CDR3 bases: TGTGCCAGCAAGGTGGACAGCTCTGGAAACACCATATATTTT.

The chain recombines TRBV2 with TRBJ2-3; D might be TRBD2 (5 bases). The germline V gene encodes CDR1 SNHLY and CDR2 FYNNEI. Trimming took off 10 bases at V and 2 bases at J, with 16 bases between the two ends. The CDR3 has 14 residues. CDR3 nucleotides: TGTGCCAACTACTTACTAGGCGACACAGATACGCAGTATTTT. This encodes CANYLLGDTDTQYF.

This clone was counted between two and nine times. The genes are TRBV7-2 and TRBJ2-1; 10 bases line up with TRBD2. The CDR3 is made up of 16 amino acids. Germline V gene sequence: CDR1 SGHTA, CDR2 FQGNSA. V lost 6 bases to trimming and J lost 0 bases; unmatched junction nucleotides: 5. In DNA, the CDR3 is TGTGCCAGCAGACCCCCTAGCGGGAGCTCCTACAATGAGCAGTTCTTC. Residues: CASRPPSGSSYNEQFF.